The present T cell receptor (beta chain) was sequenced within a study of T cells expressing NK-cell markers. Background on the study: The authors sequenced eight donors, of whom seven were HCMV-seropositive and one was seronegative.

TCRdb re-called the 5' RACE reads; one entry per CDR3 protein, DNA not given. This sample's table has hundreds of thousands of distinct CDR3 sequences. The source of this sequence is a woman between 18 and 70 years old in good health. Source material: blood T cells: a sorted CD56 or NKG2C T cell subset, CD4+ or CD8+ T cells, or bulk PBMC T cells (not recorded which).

The CDR3 here is CASSLQQGANEKLFF. V and J are TRBV4-3 and TRBJ1-4; TCRdb's assignment of TRBD1 cannot be checked, as there is no DNA. This CDR3 spans 15 amino acids. The germline CDR1 and CDR2 sequences are LGHNA and YSLEER.